The 10 T cell receptor beta chains below come from one sample, sequenced in a study of shared T cell receptors in the human thymus. Sequencing was performed with immunoSEQ multiplex PCR; in TCRdb, only in-frame clones are kept and a portion is missing. The table shows 550,000 to 800,000 clones, with approximately 85% occurring only once. These same data were also listed under a study on human thymus T cells.

Sample: thymocytes. All receptors come from a girl less than two years old with a congenital heart defect.

As DNA, the CDR3 is TGTGCCAGCAGTGTACACCCGACCCTAGATGATACGCAGTATTTT. Its translation: CASSVHPTLDDTQYF. This rearrangement joins TRBV27 to TRBJ2-3, with D uncertain. The CDR3 spans 15 residues. Germline V gene data show CDR1 as MNHEY and CDR2 as SMNVEV (reference sequence). V was pared by 5 bases and J by 6 bases, with 18 bases between.

This clone was recorded a few times. The chain employs TRBV9 and TRBJ1-1; D may be TRBD1 (6 bases). Per the germline V gene, CDR1 is SGDLS and CDR2 is YYNGEE. The CDR3 length is 15 residues. Trimming left V 0 bases short and J 1 base short, with 10 bases between. CDR3 amino acids: CASSVGARGNTEAFF. The CDR3 nucleotides read TGTGCCAGCAGCGTAGGGGCCAGGGGGAACACTGAAGCTTTCTTT.

The chain employs TRBV4-3 and TRBJ2-5; 7 bases agree with TRBD1. V was pared by 1 base and J by 0 bases, with 11 bases of the junction left unmatched. CDR3 size: 18 residues. Germline V gene lookup returns CDR1 LGHNA and CDR2 YSLEER. CDR3 residues: CASSQAYRGPLNQETQYF. CDR3 nucleotides: TGCGCCAGCAGCCAAGCCTACAGGGGCCCCCTCAACCAAGAGACCCAGTACTTC.

In this sample, this clone turned up once. The chain has TRBV2 and TRBJ2-1, with a tentative D call TRBD2 (5 bases). The V gene's germline CDR1 is SNHLY and CDR2 FYNNEI. The CDR3 runs 15 residues. With 6 bases removed from V and 6 bases from J, the gap between germline ends came to 18 bases. The CDR3 DNA is TGTGCCAGCAGACAGCGAGGGTCCTCTTCCAATGAGCAGTTCTTC. Protein sequence: CASRQRGSSSNEQFF.

This sequence joins TRBV2 and TRBJ1-2; D not certain. The CDR3 covers 15 residues. V lost 4 bases, J lost 2 bases, and 14 bases lay in between. The germline gives CDR1 SNHLY, CDR2 FYNNEI. Here the CDR3 DNA reads TGTGCCAGCAGTGGTGTTCAGGTGTTAAACTATGGCTACACCTTC. It specifies CASSGVQVLNYGYTF.

The chain uses TRBV28 and TRBJ1-2; 12 bases map to TRBD1. From germline, CDR1 is MDHEN and CDR2 SYDVKM. Trimming cost V 6 bases and J 12 bases; bases outside gene matches: 11. This CDR3 has 14 residues. CDR3 bases: TGTGCCAGCAGGGGAGCCGGGACAGGGGGCGGCGACACCTTC. This encodes CASRGAGTGGGDTF.

This clone was seen once. The rearrangement links TRBV15 to TRBJ1-4; 11 positions match TRBD1. Germline-derived CDR1 and CDR2 are LNHNV and YYDKDF (reference sequence). The length of the CDR3 is 20 residues. V dropped 4 bases and J dropped 1; count of bases not matched to a gene: 14. The CDR3 nucleotides are TGTGCCACCAGCACGACACGGGACAGGGGGGAGCTTGGAACTAATGAAAAACTGTTTTTT. It codes for CATSTTRDRGELGTNEKLFF. Using reference TRBV15 and TRBJ1-4 for the parts outside the CDR3, the full variable domain is DAMVIQNPRYQVTQFGKPVTLSCSQTLNHNVMYWYQQKSSQAPKLLFHYYDKDFNNEADTPDNFQSRRPNTSFCFLDIRSPGLGDTAMYLCATSTTRDRGELGTNEKLFFGSGTQLSVL.

The chain is built from TRBV28 and TRBJ1-6, with no clear D. The V end lost 3 bases, the J end lost 7 bases, and 10 bases lay between the germline ends. Germline-derived CDR1 and CDR2 are MDHEN and SYDVKM. The length of the CDR3 is 14 residues. CDR3 nucleotides: TGTGCCAGCAGTTTTTGGCGGAGGAATTCACCCCTCCACTTT. Its protein product is CASSFWRRNSPLHF.

The chain uses TRBV27 and TRBJ2-1; D is unclear. The CDR3 consists of 13 residues. Trimming removed 8 bases at V and 4 bases at J, with 12 bases between. Germline-derived CDR1 and CDR2 are MNHEY and SMNVEV (reference sequence). This CDR3 reads CASSASSYNEQFF. In DNA, the CDR3 is TGTGCCAGCTCGGCTAGTTCGTACAATGAGCAGTTCTTC.

Only a few counts were recorded for this clone. V usage is TRBV5-8 and J usage is TRBJ1-1; 8 bases fit TRBD1. The V segment lost 1 base and the J segment 1 base; nucleotides outside the gene matches: 9. The CDR3 is 17 residues long. The V gene's germline CDR1 is SGHTS and CDR2 YDEGEE. The CDR3 DNA reads TGTGCCAGCAGCTTGCGGGCCAGGGGGCTTGGGAACACTGAAGCTTTCTTT. Translated, it gives CASSLRARGLGNTEAFF. The whole variable domain, remainder taken from reference TRBV5-8 and TRBJ1-1, is EAGVTQSPTHLIKTRGQQATLRCSPISGHTSVYWYQQALGLGLQFLLWYDEGEERNRGNFPPRFSGRQFPNYSSELNVNALELEDSALYLCASSLRARGLGNTEAFFGQGTRLTVV.